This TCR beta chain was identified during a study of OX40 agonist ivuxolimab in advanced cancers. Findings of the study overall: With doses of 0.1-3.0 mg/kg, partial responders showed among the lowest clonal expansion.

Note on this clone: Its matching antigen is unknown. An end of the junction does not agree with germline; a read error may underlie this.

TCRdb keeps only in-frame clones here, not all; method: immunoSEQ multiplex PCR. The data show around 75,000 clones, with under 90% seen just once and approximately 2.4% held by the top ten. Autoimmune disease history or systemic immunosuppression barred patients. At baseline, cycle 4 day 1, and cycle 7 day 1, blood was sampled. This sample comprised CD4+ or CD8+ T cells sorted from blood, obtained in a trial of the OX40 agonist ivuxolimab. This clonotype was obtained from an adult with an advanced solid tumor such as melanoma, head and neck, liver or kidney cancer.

The CDR3 nucleotides read TGTGCCAGCAGCTTAAAGAGCTCCTACAATGAGCGGTTCTTC. Its protein is CASSLKSSYNERFF. The J gene is TRBJ2-1, the V gene TRBV7-6; D unresolved. The CDR3 has 14 amino acids. The germline gives CDR1 SGHVS, CDR2 FNYEAQ. Full variable domain (missing parts from reference TRBV7-6 and TRBJ2-1): GAGVSQSPRYKVTKRGQDVALRCDPISGHVSLYWYRQALGQGPEFLTYFNYEAQQDKSGLPNDRFSAERPEGSISTLTIQRTEQRDSAMYRCASSLKSSYNERFFGPGTRLTVL.